The clone carrying this T cell receptor beta chain showed up just a few times. As yet, its antigen is unknown. Trimming removed 2 bases from V and 6 bases from J, with 8 bases in between. The CDR3 has 13 amino acids. The entry originates in a study of blood T cells in healthy people across ages. Study background: With template switching, about one barcoded beta molecule was captured per two T cells.

Sample-barcoded 5' priming and a J-beta primer mix drove a second PCR of about 7 to 12 cycles. Using its own MiXCR run on the 5' RACE reads, TCRdb lists one record per CDR3 protein. The sample has about 800,000 distinct CDR3 sequences; 20% to 25% are singletons. No fewer than 6 micrograms of total RNA were isolated from every sample. Findings and limits, study-wide: There were more naive CD4+ cells and higher diversity in long-lived donors than in aged donors.

The sample also formed part of further work on T cells of mothers and their children. As reported in that work: Extracted RNA, in its entirety, went into cDNA synthesis at around 1.5 ug per 15 ul.

V gene TRBV12-3 or TRBV12-4 combines with J gene TRBJ1-5, with a tentative D call TRBD1 (5 bases). What was sequenced was blood. The sequence came from a boy between 10 and 17 years old in good health. The chain's CDR3 is CASSLWGVQPQHF. The CDR3 DNA sequence: TGTGCCAGCAGTTTATGGGGGGTTCAGCCCCAGCATTTT.